This T cell receptor beta chain was documented in a study of CD8+CD57+ T cells in acquired aplastic anemia. For the study at large: Sorted CD4+ plus CD8+ cells gave DNA averaging roughly 3 ug.

The template for TCR beta VDJ and CDR3 sequence profiling was genomic DNA. Using its own MiXCR run on the reads, TCRdb lists one record per CDR3 protein. This sample yields 74,000 or so distinct CDR3 sequences, of which approximately 51% are seen a single time; roughly 8.7% belongs to the top ten. Sequencing was performed on sorted CD4+, CD8+, or CD8+CD57+ T cells (not recorded which) from PBMCs. This receptor was taken from a human donor in good health, serving as a control.

Here the CDR3 reads CASSRTVHEQYF. The CDR3 DNA sequence: TGTGCCAGCAGCCGGACAGTCCACGAGCAGTACTTC. The V and J genes are TRBV12-3 or TRBV12-4 and TRBJ2-7; weak D call: TRBD1 (6 bases). Deletions cut 6 bases from V and 5 bases from J, with 11 bases between. CDR3 size: 12 residues.